This T cell receptor beta chain is drawn from a study of blood T cell repertoires in COVID-19. Study as a whole: Acute and convalescent COVID-19 samples came from the United States, Italy and Spain. The analysed material was cDNA or gDNA that came from T cells, B-cell-depleted T cells, or PBMCs.

The V gene's germline CDR1 is SGHRS and CDR2 YFSETQ. The V segment lost 4 bases and the J segment 1 base; nucleotides outside the gene matches: 8. The CDR3 runs to 16 residues. In the authors' workflow: For nucleated cells, counts were estimated from reference gene primer amplification. Only in-frame clones appear in the TCRdb table, and some are missing; sequencing was by immunoSEQ multiplex PCR. That table furnishes V, J and clone size, whereas the DNA furnished D and trimming. Here the sample spans more than 250,000 clones, 85% being singletons. The origin of this receptor is a man aged 45-60 years with active or convalescent COVID-19. The genes are TRBV5-1 and TRBJ2-5; 9 bases line up with TRBD2. The specimen sequenced was peripheral blood. CDR3 in amino acids: CASSRAAREGQETQYF. The CDR3 bases are TGCGCCAGCAGCCGTGCAGCGCGGGAGGGCCAAGAGACCCAGTACTTC.